The TCR beta chain described here comes from a study of cytotoxic CD8 clonotypes in ibrutinib-treated CLL. Study summary: Partial responses numbered some 24 and complete responses 2; after a median about 72 months, roughly 14 stayed remitted and roughly twelve progressed. Findings of the study overall: Circulating CD8+ T-cell counts were tracked by baseline clonality, which exceeded that of age-matched healthy donors. Clonality increased at ibrutinib response, then returned toward baseline at progression. There were few public clonotypes, and on treatment they contracted or stayed stable.

The length of the CDR3 is 14 residues. V was cut by 3 bases and J by 5 bases, with 15 bases left in between. Germline-derived CDR1 and CDR2 are SGHRS and YFSETQ. This table comes from immunoSEQ multiplex PCR, and its TCRdb copy is limited to in-frame clones, with some not included. This table holds some 47,000 clones, 57% found once. A note on this clone: The target antigen is unknown.

This specimen was PBMCs, taken after 24 months of ibrutinib treatment. This receptor was obtained from a human donor with chronic lymphocytic leukemia. The chain carries TRBV5-1 and TRBJ2-7, with a weak D call TRBD1 (6 bases). CDR3 sequence: CASSSQGIGDEQYF. The CDR3 coding sequence is TGCGCCAGCAGCTCCCAGGGGATCGGCGACGAGCAGTACTTC.